A single sample is the source of the 26 T cell receptor beta chains below, sequenced in a study of cytomegalovirus exposure and HLA in healthy donors. The study ran its PCR with 60 Vbeta and 13 Jbeta primers. Sequenced by immunoSEQ multiplex PCR; TCRdb stores in-frame clones only, minus some. The data hold 180,000 or so clones, with 65% to 85% observed a single time. Sequenced input: PBMCs. The receptor set was obtained from a girl aged 10-17 years in good health and CMV-seropositive.

The chain recombines TRBV5-1 with TRBJ2-5; tentatively, D is TRBD2 (5 bases). Germline V lookup: CDR1 SGHRS, CDR2 YFSETQ. Deletions cut 4 bases from V and 5 bases from J, with 18 bases between. The CDR3 contains 15 residues. The CDR3 sequence is CASSPGLTPGETQYF. CDR3 DNA: TGCGCCAGCAGCCCCGGACTGACGCCGGGGGAGACCCAGTACTTC.

The chain combines TRBV19 with TRBJ1-4, with D tentatively TRBD1 (5 bases). The CDR3 contains 13 residues. Germline CDR1 reads LNHDA; CDR2 reads SQIVND (reference sequence). With 9 bases removed from V and 1 base from J, the gap between germline ends came to 9 bases. CDR3 sequence reads: CASRRGTNEKLFF. The CDR3 DNA sequence: TGTGCCAGCAGAAGGGGAACTAATGAAAAACTGTTTTTT.

This clone occurred a few times. V gene TRBV2 combines with J gene TRBJ1-5, with D hard to call. V lost 6 bases, J lost 3 bases, and 9 bases lay in between. Germline-derived CDR1 and CDR2 are SNHLY and FYNNEI. The CDR3 sequence is 13 residues long. The CDR3 region has the DNA TGTGCCAGCAGCCCGGGATACAATCAGCCCCAGCATTTT. It codes for CASSPGYNQPQHF.

The chain employs TRBV29-1 and TRBJ1-1; D unclear. Between the trimmed V and J ends, which lost 5 bases and 3 bases, there was a span of 13 bases. The CDR3 totals 13 residues. Germline CDR1 and CDR2: SQVTM and ANQGSEA. The CDR3 DNA reads TGCAGCGTTTACCTCGCGGGGTACACTGAAGCTTTCTTT. Encoded protein: CSVYLAGYTEAFF.

This chain uses TRBV5-8 with TRBJ2-5, with TRBD1 identical over 8 bases. J gave up 4 bases and V 4 bases, and 6 bases lay outside the gene matches. Germline V lookup: CDR1 SGHTS, CDR2 YDEGEE. The CDR3 runs 14 residues. The CDR3 loop is CASSTGQGLETQYF. The CDR3 region has the DNA TGTGCCAGCAGCACCGGACAGGGTCTAGAGACCCAGTACTTC.

V usage is TRBV10-3 and J usage is TRBJ2-1, with 12 bases lining up with TRBD2. The CDR3 is 19 amino acids. Germline trimming cut 8 bases from V and 2 bases from J; bases unmatched to any gene: 16. Per germline, CDR1 ENHRY and CDR2 SYGVKD. DNA of the CDR3: TGTGCCATCGCGGGGTCGGGACTAGCGGGCCCCAGGACCTACAATGAGCAGTTCTTC. It is translated as CAIAGSGLAGPRTYNEQFF.

Comments on this clone: Germline and junction disagree at one end, which may indicate a read error. The V gene is TRBV19, the J gene TRBJ2-1; D uncertain. Looked up from germline, CDR1 is LNHDA and CDR2 is SQIVND (reference sequence). This CDR3 spans 13 amino acids. DNA for the CDR3: TGTGCCAGTAGTTTAGACTCCAGCAATGAGCAGTTCTTC. Its translation: CASSLDSSNEQFF.

The chain combines TRBV5-1 with TRBJ2-1; 8 bases are shared with TRBD1. Looked up from germline, CDR1 is SGHRS and CDR2 is YFSETQ. The V segment lost 1 base and the J segment 13 bases; nucleotides outside the gene matches: 10. The CDR3 has 14 residues. The CDR3 DNA follows: TGCGCCAGCAGCTTGTCAGCAGGGGGCATAGGTCAGTTCTTC. This translates into CASSLSAGGIGQFF.

The V and J genes are TRBV5-1 and TRBJ2-7; perhaps TRBD1 as D (5 bases). Trimming left V 4 bases short and J 7 bases short, with 9 bases between. CDR1 and CDR2 from the germline V gene are SGHRS and YFSETQ. This CDR3 comprises 11 residues. CDR3 sequence (DNA): TGCGCCAGCAGCCAAGACAGAGAGCAGTACTTC. Encoded protein: CASSQDREQYF. The full variable domain, in which reference TRBV5-1 and TRBJ2-7 provide the parts outside the CDR3, is KAGVTQTPRYLIKTRGQQVTLSCSPISGHRSVSWYQQTPGQGLQFLFEYFSETQRNKGNFPGRFSGRQFSNSRSEMNVSTLELGDSALYLCASSQDREQYFGPGTRLTVT.

The gene calls are TRBV5-1 and TRBJ2-7; TRBD1 agrees at 10 bases. This CDR3 is built from 15 residues. Germline values: CDR1 SGHRS, CDR2 YFSETQ. V dropped 0 bases and J dropped 2; count of bases not matched to a gene: 2. As DNA, the CDR3 is TGCGCCAGCAGCTTGGGGGGGACAGGGGCCTACGAGCAGTACTTC. This sequence encodes CASSLGGTGAYEQYF.

This clone was counted between two and nine times. The chain is built from TRBV10-3 and TRBJ2-2; 8 bases agree with TRBD1. This CDR3 region has 17 residues. After removal of 10 bases from V and 4 bases from J, the junction contained 17 bases not matched to a gene. The germline V gene has CDR1 ENHRY and CDR2 SYGVKD. In DNA form, the CDR3 reads TGTGCCACCCGAGGGCGATGGGACAGGCTAATCACCGGGGAGCTGTTTTTT. Its protein is CATRGRWDRLITGELFF.

The genes are TRBV10-3 and TRBJ2-7, with 7 positions matching TRBD2. Trimming took 8 bases from V and 2 from J; bases not matched to a gene: 9. The CDR3 extends over 14 amino acids. Germline CDR1 is ENHRY and CDR2 is SYGVKD. The CDR3 spells CAIRPGLLAYEQYF. The CDR3, as DNA: TGTGCCATCCGGCCGGGACTACTAGCCTACGAGCAGTACTTC.

The chain carries TRBV5-6 and TRBJ2-2; perhaps TRBD2 as D (5 bases). Trimming shortened V by 2 bases and J by 3 bases, and 11 bases separated the two germline ends. The germline V gene encodes CDR1 SGHDT and CDR2 YYEEEE. This CDR3 has 15 amino acids. The CDR3 DNA sequence: TGTGCCAGCAGCTTTCGAAAGAGGGACACCGGGGAGCTGTTTTTT. Residues: CASSFRKRDTGELFF.

The V gene is TRBV19, the J gene TRBJ2-1; 12 nucleotides align to TRBD2. The CDR3 sequence is 16 residues long. Trimming removed 5 bases from V and 7 bases from J; junction bases left unmatched: 9. Germline CDR1 is LNHDA and CDR2 is SQIVND (reference sequence). CDR3 amino acids: CASSPLTSGSGNEQFF. The CDR3 DNA is TGTGCCAGTAGTCCCCTGACTAGCGGGAGTGGGAATGAGCAGTTCTTC.

This chain connects TRBV6-1 to TRBJ2-3; tentatively, D is TRBD2 (6 bases). CDR1 MNHNS and CDR2 SASEGT come from the germline V gene. V lost 7 bases and J lost 2, with 10 bases in between. CDR3 length equals 13 residues. The chain's CDR3 is CASIRTITDTQYF. CDR3 bases: TGTGCCAGCATTCGGACTATCACAGATACGCAGTATTTT.

This clone was seen a single time. J is TRBJ2-1 and V is TRBV5-1; TRBD2 matches 12 bases. Germline V CDR1 and CDR2: SGHRS, YFSETQ. J gave up 8 bases and V 5 bases, and 8 bases lay outside the gene matches. The CDR3 runs 15 residues. The CDR3 region is CASRALAGGRDEQFF. The CDR3 DNA reads as TGCGCCAGCAGGGCACTAGCGGGAGGTCGGGATGAGCAGTTCTTC.

The CDR3 protein is CASSRGGAGEKLFF. CDR3 coding DNA: TGTGCCAGTAGTAGAGGGGGCGCTGGGGAAAAACTGTTTTTT. The chain uses TRBV19 and TRBJ1-4; 7 positions match TRBD1. The CDR3 consists of 14 residues. Germline loops: CDR1 LNHDA, CDR2 SQIVND (reference sequence). V shed 4 bases, J shed 8 bases, and the junction held 7 bases outside the gene matches.

The chain uses TRBV27 and TRBJ2-1; a possible D gene is TRBD1 (6 bases). V lost 4 bases and J 3 bases, leaving 13 bases between the germline ends. This CDR3 has 15 amino acids. In germline, CDR1 is MNHEY, CDR2 SMNVEV (reference sequence). CDR3 bases: TGTGCCAGCAGTTGGGTCTCACAGGGCTACAATGAGCAGTTCTTC. Translation gives CASSWVSQGYNEQFF.

This clone was seen a handful of times. The sample holds other DNA sequences that translate to the same CDR3. The chain has TRBV5-1 and TRBJ2-2, with D maybe TRBD1 (6 bases). Germline V gives CDR1 SGHRS, CDR2 YFSETQ. The CDR3 consists of 14 residues. Trimming removed 4 bases at V and 6 bases at J, with 13 bases between. This chain's CDR3 is CASSQGQVPGELFF. In nucleotides, the CDR3 is TGCGCCAGCAGCCAGGGACAAGTGCCCGGGGAGCTGTTTTTT.

This clone occurred once. The chain carries TRBV27 and TRBJ2-3, with 14 bases that match TRBD2. The CDR3 has 17 residues. Germline CDR1 and CDR2: MNHEY and SMNVEV (reference sequence). Trimming at V came to 6 bases and at J to 5 bases, leaving 10 bases not matched to a gene. Here the CDR3 DNA reads TGTGCCAGCAGGAACCGGGGACTAGCGGGAGTTATAGATACGCAGTATTTT. Translating gives CASRNRGLAGVIDTQYF.

The chain combines TRBV5-1 with TRBJ2-2; 12 positions agree with TRBD2. J lost 6 bases, V lost 7 bases, and 4 bases had no gene match. Germline V CDR1 and CDR2: SGHRS, YFSETQ. The CDR3 sequence is 14 residues long. CDR3 in DNA: TGCGCCAGCCGACTAGCGGGAGTGGCCGGGGAGCTGTTTTTT. Its protein product is CASRLAGVAGELFF.

The CDR3, as DNA: TGTGCCAGCAGCTTCATACTAGCGGGAGGTCACAATGAGCAGTTCTTC. Translated, it gives CASSFILAGGHNEQFF. J is TRBJ2-1 and V is TRBV7-8, with 12 positions matching TRBD2. This CDR3 has 16 residues. V lost 3 bases, J lost 5 bases, and 5 bases stayed unmatched. Germline CDR1 reads SGHVS; CDR2 reads FQNEAQ.

This chain joins TRBV5-4 and TRBJ2-3, with D unclear. V was trimmed by 0 bases and J by 3 bases, leaving 5 bases between them. Germline loops: CDR1 SGHNT, CDR2 YYREEE (reference sequence). CDR3 size: 13 residues. The CDR3 loop reads CASSLATTDTQYF. CDR3 nucleotide sequence: TGTGCCAGCAGCTTGGCTACGACAGATACGCAGTATTTT.

The chain employs TRBV18 and TRBJ1-2; D is ambiguous. The CDR3 extends over 15 amino acids. V was shortened by 2 bases and J by 2 bases, with 12 bases between the two germline ends. Germline loops: CDR1 KGHSH, CDR2 LQKENI. CDR3 in amino acids: CASSPENPGNYGYTF. In DNA form, the CDR3 reads TGTGCCAGCTCACCAGAGAATCCGGGAAACTATGGCTACACCTTC. Drawing the rest from reference TRBV18 and TRBJ1-2, the complete variable domain is NAGVMQNPRHLVRRRGQEARLRCSPMKGHSHVYWYRQLPEEGLKFMVYLQKENIIDESGMPKERFSAEFPKEGPSILRIQQVVRGDSAAYFCASSPENPGNYGYTFGSGTRLTVV.

This clone occurred a few times. The chain uses TRBV11-2 and TRBJ1-1; D not certain. Trimming took 1 base from V and 5 from J, leaving 20 bases between them. CDR3 length: 17 residues. CDR1 is SGHAT and CDR2 is FQNNGV in the germline V gene. The CDR3 sequence is CASSLAGPRRTSTEAFF. In nucleotides, the CDR3 is TGTGCCAGCAGCTTAGCGGGCCCGAGGAGGACTTCTACTGAAGCTTTCTTT.

The gene calls are TRBV27 and TRBJ2-3, with TRBD1 as a possible D gene (6 bases). V lost 3 bases to trimming and J lost 1 base, with 11 bases between them. Germline CDR1 and CDR2: MNHEY and SMNVEV (reference sequence). This CDR3 is built from 15 residues. The DNA of the CDR3 is TGTGCCAGCAGTTTTACAGGGATCGGCACAGATACGCAGTATTTT. This gives the protein CASSFTGIGTDTQYF.